The present T cell receptor beta chain was sequenced within a study of blood T cell repertoires in COVID-19. Study information: Specimens from acute and convalescent COVID-19 originated in the United States, Italy and Spain. Sample material is recorded as cDNA or gDNA derived from T cells, B-cell-depleted T cells, or PBMCs.

Participants spanned ages about 18 to 100 years and resided in around 25 US areas. The study assigned cohorts using participant-reported clinical history. Per the germline V gene, CDR1 is SGHVS and CDR2 is FNYEAQ. The CDR3 is 16 residues long. V gave up 4 bases and J gave up 7 bases; unmatched junction bases: 9. Sequencing was performed with immunoSEQ multiplex PCR; in TCRdb, only in-frame clones are kept and a portion is missing. The sample records roughly 260,000 clones, approximately 90% being singletons. The genes are TRBV7-6 and TRBJ2-3, with 12 nucleotides matching TRBD2. The origin of this receptor is a woman between 18 and 30 years old who had recovered from COVID-19. Sequences were obtained from PBMCs or T cells enriched from blood (not recorded which). CDR3 amino acids: CASSSDTSGGWNTQYF. In DNA, the CDR3 is TGTGCCAGCAGCTCCGACACTAGCGGGGGGTGGAATACGCAGTATTTT.